The 29 T cell receptor beta chains given below trace back to one sample, sequenced in a study of CD8 T cells in ankylosing spondylitis (dated by TCRdb to 2015 to 2018). Receptor amplification or capture employed 5' RACE. Sequencing instrument: Illumina HiSeq 2500. The public reads were reprocessed in TCRdb via fastp at Q25 and MiXCR, keeping in-frame beta chains. CDR3 protein duplicates are merged, each entry listing the most common genes and DNA. The table for this sample lists 200,000 to 250,000 distinct CDR3 sequences; approximately 8% of them were counted only once. Roughly 4.9% of the sample comes from the top ten. Sequencing was performed on blood, either unsorted or a sorted T cell fraction (not recorded which). The receptors originated from a female donor with ankylosing spondylitis or in good health (not recorded which).

This clonotype was observed at least ten times. The rearrangement uses TRBV3-1 and TRBJ2-1; possible D gene TRBD2, 6 bases. The CDR3 sequence is 13 residues long. CDR1 is LGHDT, CDR2 YNNKEL, per germline (reference sequence). V was trimmed by 1 base and J by 6 bases, leaving 7 bases between them. This CDR3 is CASSQGRGNEQFF. DNA of the CDR3: TGTGCCAGCAGCCAAGGGAGGGGCAATGAGCAGTTCTTC.

The CDR3 nucleotides are TGTGCCAGCAGCTTGGCGAGCGGGAGTGGTTACAATGAGCAGTTCTTC. It codes for CASSLASGSGYNEQFF. The chain is built from TRBV7-2 and TRBJ2-1, with 8 bases identical to TRBD2. CDR3 length: 16 amino acids. Germline CDR1 and CDR2: SGHTA and FQGNSA. V shed 3 bases, J shed 4 bases, and the junction held 8 bases outside the gene matches.

This clonotype was counted only a few times. The chain carries TRBV20-1 and TRBJ1-2, with D tentatively TRBD1 (6 bases). There are 12 residues in the CDR3. V was trimmed by 5 bases and J by 3 bases, leaving 10 bases between them. Germline V gene sequence: CDR1 DFQATT, CDR2 SNEGSKA (reference sequence). The DNA of the CDR3 is TGCAGTGCTGTCGGACAGTACTATGGCTACACCTTC. Protein product: CSAVGQYYGYTF.

This clonotype appeared a few times. The V and J genes are TRBV7-6 and TRBJ2-5, with D maybe TRBD1 (6 bases). The CDR3 is 14 amino acids. The V and J ends lost 1 base and 8 bases respectively, with 14 bases between them. Germline loops: CDR1 SGHVS, CDR2 FNYEAQ. The CDR3 nucleotides are TGTGCCAGCAGCTTAGAGGGGGACGGCCGAACCCAGTACTTC. Translating gives CASSLEGDGRTQYF. Variable domain in full (rest from reference TRBV7-6 and TRBJ2-5): GAGVSQSPRYKVTKRGQDVALRCDPISGHVSLYWYRQALGQGPEFLTYFNYEAQQDKSGLPNDRFSAERPEGSISTLTIQRTEQRDSAMYRCASSLEGDGRTQYFGPGTRLLVL.

The sample holds many counts of this clonotype. The V and J genes are TRBV7-6 and TRBJ1-1; 7 nucleotides agree with TRBD1. The CDR3 loop spans 16 amino acids. Germline CDR1 SGHVS, CDR2 FNYEAQ. V was pared by 5 bases and J by 3 bases, with 12 bases of the junction left unmatched. In DNA form, the CDR3 reads TGTGCCAGCAGCCCCGATCTGTGGGACAGATACACTGAAGCTTTCTTT. It translates to CASSPDLWDRYTEAFF.

This clonotype has ten or more counts. The rearrangement uses TRBV5-6 and TRBJ1-1, with 9 bases identical to TRBD1. The CDR3 length is 15 residues. Germline V gene lookup returns CDR1 SGHDT and CDR2 YYEEEE. The V and J ends lost 6 bases and 3 bases, in that order; junction bases with no gene match: 9. CDR3 coding DNA: TGTGCCAGCATCTACCTGACAGGGGGACACACTGAAGCTTTCTTT. It encodes CASIYLTGGHTEAFF.

Note on this clonotype: A single base separates this from a much larger clone, so it may be a read error. J is TRBJ2-6 and V is TRBV7-8; tentatively, D is TRBD1 or TRBD2 (5 bases each). This CDR3 has 16 amino acids. Trimming cost V 1 base and J 4 bases, with 11 bases left between them. The germline gives CDR1 SGHVS, CDR2 FQNEAQ. CDR3 bases: TGTGCCAGCAGCTTAGGGGGGAGATCAGGGGCCAACGTCCTGACTTTC. Translated: CASSLGGRSGANVLTF.

This clonotype came up a few times. V and J are TRBV25-1 and TRBJ2-7, with D tentatively TRBD1 (6 bases). CDR3 length: 14 residues. V dropped 6 bases and J dropped 1 base, with 13 bases sitting between them. CDR1 MGHDK and CDR2 SYGVNS come from the germline V gene. CDR3 region: CASRKGDSSYEQYF. CDR3 coding DNA: TGTGCCAGCAGGAAGGGGGATTCTTCCTACGAGCAGTACTTC.

Ten or more counts support this clonotype. The chain uses TRBV3-1 and TRBJ2-7; D is possibly TRBD1 (6 bases). The CDR3 spans 13 residues. V lost 1 base and J lost 2, with 6 bases in between. The V gene's germline CDR1 is LGHDT and CDR2 YNNKEL (reference sequence). CDR3 protein: CASSQGTAYEQYF. The CDR3 coding sequence is TGTGCCAGCAGCCAAGGGACAGCCTACGAGCAGTACTTC.

This clonotype was seen at least ten times. This sequence joins TRBV5-1 and TRBJ1-4; D uncertain. The CDR3 runs 16 residues. CDR1 and CDR2 (germline): SGHRS, YFSETQ. Between the trimmed V and J ends, which lost 0 bases and 0 bases, there was a span of 9 bases. CDR3 nucleotide sequence: TGCGCCAGCAGCTTGGAGGGAGATGCAACTAATGAAAAACTGTTTTTT. Protein product: CASSLEGDATNEKLFF. The full variable domain, with the rest looked up from reference TRBV5-1 and TRBJ1-4, is KAGVTQTPRYLIKTRGQQVTLSCSPISGHRSVSWYQQTPGQGLQFLFEYFSETQRNKGNFPGRFSGRQFSNSRSEMNVSTLELGDSALYLCASSLEGDATNEKLFFGSGTQLSVL.

This clonotype was counted between two and nine times. The genes are TRBV11-2 and TRBJ1-1, with 8 bases aligning to TRBD1. The CDR3 covers 18 residues. V was pared by 5 bases and J by 2 bases, with 16 bases of the junction left unmatched. CDR1 SGHAT and CDR2 FQNNGV come from the germline V gene. The CDR3 protein is CASSLLSSRTGINTEAFF. DNA for the CDR3: TGTGCCAGCAGCCTGTTAAGTTCCAGGACAGGGATCAACACTGAAGCTTTCTTT.

This clonotype showed up many times. The gene calls are TRBV20-1 and TRBJ1-2; the match to TRBD1 covers 9 bases. With V trimmed by 3 bases and J by 8 bases, 7 bases remained unmatched. Per germline, CDR1 DFQATT and CDR2 SNEGSKA (reference sequence). This CDR3 contains 13 residues. CDR3 loop: CSASLQGARGYTF. In DNA, the CDR3 is TGCAGTGCTAGCCTACAGGGGGCGCGAGGCTACACCTTC.

To note about this clonotype: Being one base from a much bigger clone, this may be a read error. This chain's CDR3 is CAMGMVGDNEQFF. The CDR3 nucleotides read TGTGCCATGGGGATGGTCGGGGACAATGAGCAGTTCTTC. The chain couples TRBV10-3 to TRBJ2-1, with D perhaps matching TRBD2 (5 bases). Germline lookup yields CDR1 ENHRY and CDR2 SYGVKD. The CDR3 extends over 13 amino acids. Trimming shortened V by 9 bases and J by 5 bases, and 14 bases separated the two germline ends.

At least ten counts were recorded for this clonotype. The CDR3 region has the DNA TGCAGTGCTAGAGCACCCGGGACACCCAATGAGCAGTTCTTC. Amino acid sequence: CSARAPGTPNEQFF. The chain combines TRBV20-1 with TRBJ2-1; D perhaps matches TRBD1 (6 bases). Germline CDR1 is DFQATT and CDR2 is SNEGSKA (reference sequence). The CDR3 loop spans 14 amino acids. The germline V and J ends were trimmed by 1 base and 6 bases, with 13 bases remaining between them.

This clonotype was seen ten or more times. The chain links TRBV6-1 to TRBJ1-5; D not resolved. The CDR3 consists of 14 residues. The germline V gene encodes CDR1 MNHNS and CDR2 SASEGT. Trimming pared 2 bases from V and 4 bases from J, leaving 9 bases between. DNA for the CDR3: TGTGCCAGCAGTGAATCTCGGTTAAATCAGCCCCAGCATTTT. Protein: CASSESRLNQPQHF.

This rearrangement joins TRBV29-1 to TRBJ2-1, with TRBD2 identical over 8 bases. With V trimmed by 7 bases and J by 6 bases, 5 bases remained unmatched. The CDR3 consists of 12 residues. Germline V CDR1 and CDR2: SQVTM, ANQGSEA. The CDR3 sequence is CSASSGGNEQFF. For the CDR3, the DNA is TGCAGCGCCTCCAGCGGGGGCAATGAGCAGTTCTTC.

This clonotype has ten or more counts. CDR3 bases: TGTGCCAGCAACCCCGGGACAGGGAACATTCAGTACTTC. Protein: CASNPGTGNIQYF. V and J are TRBV28 and TRBJ2-4, with TRBD1 matching 9 bases. The CDR3 has 13 amino acids. The J segment lost 7 bases and the V segment lost 7 bases, leaving 5 bases of the junction unmatched. Germline V lookup: CDR1 MDHEN, CDR2 SYDVKM. The entire variable domain, with the rest obtained from reference TRBV28 and TRBJ2-4, is as follows: DVKVTQSSRYLVKRTGEKVFLECVQDMDHENMFWYRQDPGLGLRLIYFSYDVKMKEKGDIPEGYSVSREKKERFSLILESASTNQTSMYLCASNPGTGNIQYFGAGTRLSVL.

This clonotype was detected a few times. V is TRBV7-9 and J is TRBJ2-5; no firm D call. CDR1 and CDR2 (germline): SEHNR, FQNEAQ (reference sequence). CDR3 length equals 13 residues. V was trimmed by 4 bases and J by 2 bases, leaving 8 bases between them. This CDR3 is CASSCQVQETQYF. The CDR3 nucleotides are TGTGCCAGCAGCTGCCAGGTGCAAGAGACCCAGTACTTC.

This clonotype appeared many times. The J gene is TRBJ2-1, the V gene TRBV9; D may correspond to TRBD1 or TRBD2 (5 bases each). V lost 6 bases and J lost 3, with 16 bases in between. Per the germline V gene, CDR1 is SGDLS and CDR2 is YYNGEE. This CDR3 region has 15 residues. CDR3 residues: CASTKRGEGYNEQFF. As DNA, the CDR3 is TGTGCCAGCACCAAAAGGGGAGAGGGCTACAATGAGCAGTTCTTC. Based on the CDR3 plus reference TRBV9 and TRBJ2-1, the full variable domain is DSGVTQTPKHLITATGQRVTLRCSPRSGDLSVYWYQQSLDQGLQFLIQYYNGEERAKGNILERFSAQQFPDLHSELNLSSLELGDSALYFCASTKRGEGYNEQFFGPGTRLTVL.

This clonotype was counted ten times or more. This chain connects TRBV9 to TRBJ1-1; D not resolved. Germline CDR1 reads SGDLS; CDR2 reads YYNGEE. The CDR3 runs to 13 residues. V dropped 1 base and J dropped 1 base, with 5 bases sitting between them. In nucleotides, the CDR3 is TGTGCCAGCAGCGTATCAGGGAACACTGAAGCTTTCTTT. Translated, it gives CASSVSGNTEAFF.

This clonotype was recorded many times. The chain has TRBV5-1 and TRBJ2-3; D unclear. Germline lookup yields CDR1 SGHRS and CDR2 YFSETQ. This CDR3 is 13 amino acids long. V was shortened by 4 bases and J by 2 bases, with 8 bases between the two germline ends. CDR3 bases: TGCGCCAGCAGCGTACTGAACACAGATACGCAGTATTTT. Its translation is CASSVLNTDTQYF.

This clonotype was seen many times. V gene TRBV6-5 combines with J gene TRBJ1-5, with D maybe TRBD1 (5 bases). The germline V gene has CDR1 MNHEY and CDR2 SVGAGI. Trimming took 2 bases from V and 12 from J, leaving 23 bases between them. This CDR3 contains 16 residues. The CDR3 reads CASSYAAPGHSSGQHF. CDR3 in DNA: TGTGCCAGCAGTTACGCTGCCCCCGGACACTCAAGCGGCCAGCATTTT.

In its sample, this clonotype was seen a few times. J is TRBJ2-7 and V is TRBV5-1; a possible D gene is TRBD1 (6 bases). This CDR3 region has 13 residues. Germline V gene data show CDR1 as SGHRS and CDR2 as YFSETQ. The V end was cut by 7 bases, the J end by 2 bases, with 13 bases between. The DNA for the CDR3 is TGCGCCAGCTCAGGGGACCGCACCTACGAGCAGTACTTC. It translates to CASSGDRTYEQYF.

Note on this clonotype: It may be a read error: a sequence one base away is much more abundant. The V gene is TRBV9, the J gene TRBJ2-1; 9 positions match TRBD1. The CDR3 has 15 amino acids. CDR1 is SGDLS, CDR2 YYNGEE, per germline. The CDR3 loop reads CVSSLAGQGFNEQFF. The DNA for the CDR3 is TGTGTCAGCAGCTTGGCGGGACAGGGTTTCAATGAGCAGTTCTTC.

This clonotype was recorded many times. The V and J genes are TRBV9 and TRBJ2-1; the D gene is possibly TRBD2 (6 bases). V lost 4 bases to trimming and J lost 10 bases, with 9 bases between them. Germline V gene sequence: CDR1 SGDLS, CDR2 YYNGEE. The CDR3 covers 11 residues. CDR3 sequence (DNA): TGTGCCAGCAGCTTTAGCGGAGAGCAGTTCTTC. It translates to CASSFSGEQFF.

This clonotype was recorded at least ten times. J is TRBJ1-1 and V is TRBV7-2; tentative D call: TRBD1 (5 bases). V was shortened by 1 base and J by 1 base, with 7 bases between the two germline ends. Germline-derived CDR1 and CDR2 are SGHTA and FQGNSA. CDR3 length equals 14 residues. DNA of the CDR3: TGTGCCAGCAGCTTAGACGGGGCGAACACTGAAGCTTTCTTT. Translation: CASSLDGANTEAFF.

The V gene is TRBV23-1, the J gene TRBJ1-4; 7 bases agree with TRBD1. TRBV23-1 is identified as an open reading frame with a role that is uncertain. V dropped 2 bases and J dropped 4; count of bases not matched to a gene: 4. CDR3 length: 15 amino acids. CDR3: CASSQVDRLNEKLFF. The CDR3 DNA reads as TGCGCCAGCAGTCAAGTGGACAGGCTTAATGAAAAACTGTTTTTT.

This clonotype was counted ten times or more. One end of the junction varies from germline; a read error may be responsible. The chain combines TRBV7-2 with TRBJ2-5, with D unclear. The CDR3 runs 12 residues. Germline V gene sequence: CDR1 SGHTA, CDR2 FQGNSA. CDR3 coding DNA: TGTGCCAGCAGTTTAGCCCGAGAGACCCAGTACTTC. Protein product: CASSLARETQYF.

The chain is built from TRBV24-1 and TRBJ2-5; possibly TRBD1 for D (6 bases). The V end was cut by 2 bases, the J end by 5 bases, with 11 bases between. Germline CDR1 and CDR2: KGHDR and SFDVKD. The CDR3 consists of 14 residues. CDR3 residues: CATSDSGQKETQYF. The CDR3 DNA sequence: TGTGCCACCAGTGATTCCGGACAGAAGGAGACCCAGTACTTC.